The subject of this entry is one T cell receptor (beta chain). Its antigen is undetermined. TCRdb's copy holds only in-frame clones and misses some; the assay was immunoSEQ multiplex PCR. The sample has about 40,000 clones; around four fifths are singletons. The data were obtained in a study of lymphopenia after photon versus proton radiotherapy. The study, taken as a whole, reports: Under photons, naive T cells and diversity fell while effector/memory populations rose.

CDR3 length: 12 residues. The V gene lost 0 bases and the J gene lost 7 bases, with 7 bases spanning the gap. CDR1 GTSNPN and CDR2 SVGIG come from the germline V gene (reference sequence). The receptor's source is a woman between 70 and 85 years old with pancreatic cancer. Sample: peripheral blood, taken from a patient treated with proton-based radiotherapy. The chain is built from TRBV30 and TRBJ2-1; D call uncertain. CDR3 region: CAWSVLRNEQFF. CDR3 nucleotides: TGTGCCTGGAGTGTACTGAGGAATGAGCAGTTCTTC. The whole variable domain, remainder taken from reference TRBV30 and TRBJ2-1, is SQTIHQWPATLVQPVGSPLSLECTVEGTSNPNLYWYRQAAGRGLQLLFYSVGIGQISSEVPQNLSASRPQDRQFILSSKKLLLSDSGFYLCAWSVLRNEQFFGPGTRLTVL.